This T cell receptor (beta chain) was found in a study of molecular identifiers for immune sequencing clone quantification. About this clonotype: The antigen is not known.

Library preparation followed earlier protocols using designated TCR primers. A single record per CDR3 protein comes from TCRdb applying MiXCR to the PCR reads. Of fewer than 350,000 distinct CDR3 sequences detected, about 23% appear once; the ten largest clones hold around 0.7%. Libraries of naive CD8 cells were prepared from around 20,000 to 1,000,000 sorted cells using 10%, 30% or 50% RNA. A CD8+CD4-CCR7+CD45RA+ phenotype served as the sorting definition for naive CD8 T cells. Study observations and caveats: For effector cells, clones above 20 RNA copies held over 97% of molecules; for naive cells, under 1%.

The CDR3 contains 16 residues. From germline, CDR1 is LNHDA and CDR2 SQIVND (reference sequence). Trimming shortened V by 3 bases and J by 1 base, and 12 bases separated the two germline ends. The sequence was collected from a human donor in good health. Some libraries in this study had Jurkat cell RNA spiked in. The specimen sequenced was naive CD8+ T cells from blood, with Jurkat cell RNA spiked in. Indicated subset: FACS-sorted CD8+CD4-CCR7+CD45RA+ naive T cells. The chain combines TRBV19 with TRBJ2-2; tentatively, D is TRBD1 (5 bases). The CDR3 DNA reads TGTGCCAGTAGTATTGGGCTAGGGGTGAACACCGGGGAGCTGTTTTTT. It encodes CASSIGLGVNTGELFF.